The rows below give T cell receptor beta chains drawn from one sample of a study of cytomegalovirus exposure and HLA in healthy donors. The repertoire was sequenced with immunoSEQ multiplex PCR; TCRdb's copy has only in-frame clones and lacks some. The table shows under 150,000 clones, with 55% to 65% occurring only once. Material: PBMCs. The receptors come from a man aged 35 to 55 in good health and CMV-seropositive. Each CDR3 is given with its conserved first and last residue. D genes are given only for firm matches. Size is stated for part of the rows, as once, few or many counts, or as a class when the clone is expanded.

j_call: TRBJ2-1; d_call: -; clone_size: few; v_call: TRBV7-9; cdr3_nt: TGTGCCAGCCTCGGTCAGGGAAGGAATGAGCAGTTCTTC; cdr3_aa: CASLGQGRNEQFF
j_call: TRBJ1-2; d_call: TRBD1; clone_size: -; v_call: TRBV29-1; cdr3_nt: TGCAGCGCTTTAAATCCCAGGGGGCGTAGCGGCTACACCTTC; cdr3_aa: CSALNPRGRSGYTF
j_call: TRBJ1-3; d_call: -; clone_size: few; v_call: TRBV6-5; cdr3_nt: TGTGCCAGCAGTTTCTCAGGTTGGGGGGATGGAAACACCATATATTTT; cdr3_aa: CASSFSGWGDGNTIYF
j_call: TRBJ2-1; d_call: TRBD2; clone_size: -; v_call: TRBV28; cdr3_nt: TGTGCCAGCAGGAGCGGGGTATCCTACAATGAGCAGTTCTTC; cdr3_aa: CASRSGVSYNEQFF
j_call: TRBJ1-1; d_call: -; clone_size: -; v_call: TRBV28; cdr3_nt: TGTGCCAGCAGTTTAAGGGTGGGAGGGAGTTTCACTGAAGCTTTCTTT; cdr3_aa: CASSLRVGGSFTEAFF
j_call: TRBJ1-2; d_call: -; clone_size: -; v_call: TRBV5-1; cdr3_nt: TGCGCCAGCAGCTTAACAGCTAACTATGGCTACACCTTC; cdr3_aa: CASSLTANYGYTF
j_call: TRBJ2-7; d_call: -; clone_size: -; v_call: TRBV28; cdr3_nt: TGTGCCATCCCAATTGGAGCGGTTTCGTCCTACGAGCAGTACTTC; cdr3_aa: CAIPIGAVSSYEQYF
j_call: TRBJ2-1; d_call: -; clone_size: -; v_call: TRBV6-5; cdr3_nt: TGTGCCAGCAGCCCCGGGGAGTACAATGAGCAGTTCTTC; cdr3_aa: CASSPGEYNEQFF
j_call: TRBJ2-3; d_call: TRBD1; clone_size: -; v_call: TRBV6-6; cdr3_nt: TGTGCCAGCAAAGGGACAGGCGCCACAGATACGCAGTATTTT; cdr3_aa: CASKGTGATDTQYF
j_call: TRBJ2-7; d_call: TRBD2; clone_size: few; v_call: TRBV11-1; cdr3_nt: TGTGCCAGCGGCCCGGGACTAGCGGGAGTAAGAAGCTCCTACGAGCAGTACTTC; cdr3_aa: CASGPGLAGVRSSYEQYF
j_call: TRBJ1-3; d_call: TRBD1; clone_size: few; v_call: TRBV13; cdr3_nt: TGTGCCAGCAGCCAGGGACAGTCTGGAAACACCATATATTTT; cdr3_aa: CASSQGQSGNTIYF
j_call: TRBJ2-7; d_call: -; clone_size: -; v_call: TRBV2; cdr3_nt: TGTGCCAGCAGTGGAGGAGGGGAACAGGGGACATCCTACGAGCAGTACTTC; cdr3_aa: CASSGGGEQGTSYEQYF
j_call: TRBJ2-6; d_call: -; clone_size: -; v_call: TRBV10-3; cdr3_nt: TGTGCCATCAGACCAAATGCTAGCTCTGGGGCCAACGTCCTGACTTTC; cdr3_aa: CAIRPNASSGANVLTF
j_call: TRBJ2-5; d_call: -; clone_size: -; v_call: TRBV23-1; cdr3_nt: TGCGCCAGCAGTCAACTACAGCGAGTGGGACACATACAAGAGACCCAGTACTTC; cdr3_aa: CASSQLQRVGHIQETQYF
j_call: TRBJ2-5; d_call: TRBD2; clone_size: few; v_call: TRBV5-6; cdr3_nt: TGTGCCAGCAGCTTGGTACGGGGGGGCCCCGAGACCCAGTACTTC; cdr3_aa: CASSLVRGGPETQYF
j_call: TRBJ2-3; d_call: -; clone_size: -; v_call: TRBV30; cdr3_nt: TGTGCCTGGAGTAGGGCTAGCGCAGATACGCAGTATTTT; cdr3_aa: CAWSRASADTQYF
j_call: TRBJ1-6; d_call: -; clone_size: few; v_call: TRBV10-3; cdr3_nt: TGTGCCATCAGACCGACAGCCCAAGGTTCACCCCTCCACTTT; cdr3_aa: CAIRPTAQGSPLHF
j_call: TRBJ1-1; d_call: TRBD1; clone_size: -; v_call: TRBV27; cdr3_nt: TGTGCCAGCAGTTTAGAAAGGGGGCGCGTCACTGAAGCTTTCTTT; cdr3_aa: CASSLERGRVTEAFF
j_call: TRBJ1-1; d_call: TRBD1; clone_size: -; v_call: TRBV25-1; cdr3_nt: TGTGCCAGCAGTCCACTGACAGGGCGCTTGAACACTGAAGCTTTCTTT; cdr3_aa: CASSPLTGRLNTEAFF
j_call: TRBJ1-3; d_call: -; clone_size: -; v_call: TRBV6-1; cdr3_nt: TGTGCCAGCAGTGAAGCGAACGTATGGACAGACAAAAACACCATATATTTT; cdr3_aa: CASSEANVWTDKNTIYF
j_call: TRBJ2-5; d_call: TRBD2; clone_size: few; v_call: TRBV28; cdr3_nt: TGTGCCAGCAGTTCGACTAGCGGGGGACAAGAGACCCAGTACTTC; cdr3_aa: CASSSTSGGQETQYF
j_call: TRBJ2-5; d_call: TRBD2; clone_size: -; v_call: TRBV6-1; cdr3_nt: TGTGCCAGCAGTGGGCAAACTAGCGGCCAAGAGACCCAGTACTTC; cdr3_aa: CASSGQTSGQETQYF
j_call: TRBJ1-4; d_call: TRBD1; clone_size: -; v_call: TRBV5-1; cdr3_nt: TGCGCCAGCAGCTTGGCCACAGGGGAGAATGAAAAACTGTTTTTT; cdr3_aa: CASSLATGENEKLFF
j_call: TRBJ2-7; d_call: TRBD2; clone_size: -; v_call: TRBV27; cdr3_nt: TGTGCCAGCAGTTTGGGCGGGGGGGATTCCTACGAGCAGTACTTC; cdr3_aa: CASSLGGGDSYEQYF
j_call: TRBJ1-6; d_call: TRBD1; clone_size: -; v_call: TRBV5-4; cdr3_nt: TGTGCCAGCAGCTTGGGGGACAGGGATTCACCCCTCCACTTT; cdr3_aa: CASSLGDRDSPLHF
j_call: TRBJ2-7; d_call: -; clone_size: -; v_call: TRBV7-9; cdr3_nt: TGTGCCAGCAGGCGGGACTCCTACGAGCAGTACTTC; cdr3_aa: CASRRDSYEQYF
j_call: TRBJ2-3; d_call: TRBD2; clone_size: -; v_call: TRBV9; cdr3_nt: TGTGCCAGCAGCGTAGCGGGAGGGTCAGATACGCAGTATTTT; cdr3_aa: CASSVAGGSDTQYF
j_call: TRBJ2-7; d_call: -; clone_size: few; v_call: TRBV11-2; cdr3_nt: TGTGCCAGCAGCTTAGACAGGGTAGACTACGAGCAGTACTTC; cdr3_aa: CASSLDRVDYEQYF
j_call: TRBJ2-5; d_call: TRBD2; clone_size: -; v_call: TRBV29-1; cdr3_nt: TGCAGCTTGACGGAAATCGGGGGGGCCGATGAGACCCAGTACTTC; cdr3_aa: CSLTEIGGADETQYF
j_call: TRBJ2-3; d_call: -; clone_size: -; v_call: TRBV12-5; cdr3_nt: TGTGCTAGTGGTTTGGTTGGGGGCGATACGCAGTATTTT; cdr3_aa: CASGLVGGDTQYF
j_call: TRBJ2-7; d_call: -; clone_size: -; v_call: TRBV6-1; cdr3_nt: TGTGCCAGCTTAGTAGCGCTCTCCTACGAGCAGTACTTC; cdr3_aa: CASLVALSYEQYF
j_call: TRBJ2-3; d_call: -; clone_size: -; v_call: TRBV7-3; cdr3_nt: TGTGCCAGCAGCCCGTCACTAGGAGAGGGAGATACGCAGTATTTT; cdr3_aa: CASSPSLGEGDTQYF
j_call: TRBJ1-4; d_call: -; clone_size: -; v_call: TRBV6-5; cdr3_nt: TGTGCCAGCGCATCGACAGGATCCAGAGAAAAACTGTTTTTT; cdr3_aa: CASASTGSREKLFF
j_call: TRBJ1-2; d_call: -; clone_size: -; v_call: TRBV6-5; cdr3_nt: TGTGCCAGCAGTACTCGGTATGGCTACACCTTC; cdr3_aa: CASSTRYGYTF
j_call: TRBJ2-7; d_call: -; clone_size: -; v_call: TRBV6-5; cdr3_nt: -; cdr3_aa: CASSTSTGVGYEQYF
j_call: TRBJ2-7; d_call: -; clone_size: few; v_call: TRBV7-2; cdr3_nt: TGTGCCAGCAGCTTACAGACGCTAGCTCTGGGCTACGAGCAGTACTTC; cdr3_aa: CASSLQTLALGYEQYF
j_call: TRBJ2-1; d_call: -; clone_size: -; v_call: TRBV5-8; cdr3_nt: TGTGCCAGCAGCTGGCGGGACAATGAGCAGTTCTTC; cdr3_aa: CASSWRDNEQFF
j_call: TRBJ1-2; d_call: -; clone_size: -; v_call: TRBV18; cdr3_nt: TGTGCCAGCTCACGACGGGGGGATTTGAGCTATGGCTACACCTTC; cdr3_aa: CASSRRGDLSYGYTF
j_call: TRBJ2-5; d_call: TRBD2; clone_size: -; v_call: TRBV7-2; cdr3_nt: TGTGCCAGCAGCTTAGCGCTGGCTAGCGGCCAAGAGACCCAGTACTTC; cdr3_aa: CASSLALASGQETQYF
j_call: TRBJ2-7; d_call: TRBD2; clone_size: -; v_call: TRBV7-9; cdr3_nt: TGTGCCAGCAGCTCCGGGAGGGGGGGCTACGAGCAGTACTTC; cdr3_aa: CASSSGRGGYEQYF
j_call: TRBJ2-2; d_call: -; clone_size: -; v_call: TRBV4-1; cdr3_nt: TGCGCCAGCAGCCAAGTATCAGGGGTTAGCACCGGGGAGCTGTTTTTT; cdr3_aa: CASSQVSGVSTGELFF
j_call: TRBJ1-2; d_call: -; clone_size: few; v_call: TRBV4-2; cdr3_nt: TGTGCCAGCAGCCAAGATTTAGGCGGACGGGGCTATGGCTACACCTTC; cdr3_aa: CASSQDLGGRGYGYTF
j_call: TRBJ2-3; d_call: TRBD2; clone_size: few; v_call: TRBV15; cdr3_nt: TGTGCCACCAGCTCTAGCGGGGGGGCGACAGATACGCAGTATTTT; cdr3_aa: CATSSSGGATDTQYF
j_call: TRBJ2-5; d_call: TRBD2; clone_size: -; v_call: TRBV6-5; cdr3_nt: TGTGCCAGCAGTTACTCCGCGGGAGGAGAGACCCAGTACTTC; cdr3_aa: CASSYSAGGETQYF
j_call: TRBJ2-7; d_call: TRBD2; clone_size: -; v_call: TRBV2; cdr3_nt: TGTGCCAGCAGCTCCGATTTCGTCGTAGCGGGGGAGCAGTACTTC; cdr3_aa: CASSSDFVVAGEQYF
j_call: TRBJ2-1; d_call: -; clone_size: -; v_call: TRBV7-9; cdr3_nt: TGTGCCAGCAGCACTCGGGGTAGCTCCTACAATGAGCAGTTCTTC; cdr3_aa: CASSTRGSSYNEQFF
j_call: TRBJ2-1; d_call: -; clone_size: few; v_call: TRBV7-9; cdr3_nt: TGTGCCAGCAGCTTATATAGGGGCGACAATGAGCAGTTCTTC; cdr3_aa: CASSLYRGDNEQFF
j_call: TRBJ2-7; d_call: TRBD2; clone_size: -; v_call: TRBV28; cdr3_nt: TGTGCCAGCCTTTCCGGGACTAGCGTATCCTACGAGCAGTACTTC; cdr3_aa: CASLSGTSVSYEQYF
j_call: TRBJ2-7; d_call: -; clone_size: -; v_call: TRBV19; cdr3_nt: TGTGCCAGTAGTATGGTAGTCTTCTACGAGCAGTACTTC; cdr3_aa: CASSMVVFYEQYF
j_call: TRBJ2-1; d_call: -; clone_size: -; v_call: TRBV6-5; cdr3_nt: TGTGCCAGCAGTTCCCTCGGGTACAATGAGCAGTTCTTC; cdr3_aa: CASSSLGYNEQFF
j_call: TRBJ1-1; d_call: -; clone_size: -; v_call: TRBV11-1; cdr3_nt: TGTGCCAGCAGCTTCAGGGCGGCGAACACTGAAGCTTTCTTT; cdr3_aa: CASSFRAANTEAFF
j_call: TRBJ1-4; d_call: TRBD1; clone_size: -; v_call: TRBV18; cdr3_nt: TGTGCCAGCTCTCAGGACAGGGCTAATGAAAAACTGTTTTTT; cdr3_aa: CASSQDRANEKLFF
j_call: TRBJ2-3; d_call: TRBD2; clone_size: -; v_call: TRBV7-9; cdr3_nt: TGTGCCAGCAGCCCGACTCGGGGGGCAGATACGCAGTATTTT; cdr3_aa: CASSPTRGADTQYF
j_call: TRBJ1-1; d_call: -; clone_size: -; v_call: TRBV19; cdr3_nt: TGTGCCAGTAGTATAGACAGGGGGAACACTGAAGCTTTCTTT; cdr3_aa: CASSIDRGNTEAFF